This T cell receptor beta chain is drawn from a study of post-analysis software for immune sequencing data (dated by TCRdb to the mid-2010s). About the full investigation: The recorded disease courses included relapsing-remitting, secondary progressive and progressive-relapsing multiple sclerosis, and some patients had no subtype annotation. The multiple sclerosis patient repertoires were compared with 10 to 12 previously published healthy control repertoires from donors aged about 6 to 26 years. A subset of samples was prepared in parallel using single-end sample barcoding, then pooled and co-amplified after Illumina adapter ligation.

To demonstrate the VDJtools post-analysis software, the study profiled TCR beta repertoires from the peripheral blood of 10 to 15 young patients with multiple sclerosis. The multiple sclerosis patients were children and adolescents ranging in age from about 6 to 17 years. Libraries were constructed by PCR. For sequencing, an Illumina HiSeq 2500 was employed. To reduce PCR and sequencing biases, unique molecular identifiers were incorporated into the TCR beta cDNA libraries. Every 1 to 10 million input T cells yielded about 500,000 cDNA molecules, meaning each molecule approximated one T cell. Patient libraries were prepared and sequenced with the same protocol used for the earlier healthy control dataset. Samples belonging to the same batch were prepared together, multiplexed and sequenced on a shared HiSeq lane. The original methods were these. MIGEC handled the raw barcoded reads, throwing out single-read molecular identifier groups before consensus assembly and CDR3 extraction. Clonotype tables were post-analysed with VDJtools, and diversity was normalized by down-sampling all datasets to the smallest sample size. Repertoire overlap clustering matched CDR3 amino acid but not nucleotide sequences to correct batch-related cross-sample contamination. The public reads were reprocessed in TCRdb via fastp at Q25 and MiXCR, keeping in-frame beta chains. Rows with one shared CDR3 protein collapse into an entry with the most common genes and DNA. TCRdb assigned the V and J calls; the authors' analysis was not used. In all, the sample holds about 770,000 distinct CDR3 sequences, and about 43% of those were seen once. The ten largest account for approximately 5% of the sample.

At the junction V is shortened by 5 bases and J by 0 bases, with 11 bases in between. The germline V gene gives CDR1 as SQVTM and CDR2 as ANQGSEA. The CDR3 goes from the cysteine to the phenylalanine over 13 residues. Only the CDR3 portion is preserved as DNA: 39 bases, with reading frame beginning at the first base. About this clonotype itself: Which antigen it targets is not known. No base quality information exists; no much larger clone differs at one position.

Overall study outcomes, separate from this receptor: Compared with controls, multiple sclerosis patients had significantly lower normalized Chao1 diversity, a finding suggesting substantial peripheral T-cell clonal expansion. Direct clustering with F measure revealed strong co-clustering of samples prepared in the same batch, which led to a batch-effect correction. Significantly higher frequencies in patients than in controls were found for roughly 5 TRBV segments, including TRBV5-6, TRBV5-1 and TRBV20-1. The control group was slightly older than the multiple sclerosis patient group.

This TCR was sampled from a girl between 5 and 17 years old with multiple sclerosis. In this chain, TRBV29-1 is recombined with TRBJ2-7; D gene: possibly TRBD2, on 6 matching bases. Input material: blood. The DNA is TGCAGCGTTTGGGAGGACTACTCCTACGAGCAGTACTTC. This sequence encodes CSVWEDYSYEQYF.